This T cell receptor beta chain appears in the sequencing data of a study of response to subunit inactivated influenza vaccine (dated by TCRdb to the late 2010s). Notes on the research overall: Deep quantitative profiling of the T cell receptor repertoire was used in the study to follow responses to a trivalent subunit inactivated influenza vaccine.

The study at large found these results: The authors proposed that each seasonal influenza vaccination may bring in only a limited number of new T cells.

The method was RT-PCR. Sequencing was carried out with an Illumina HiSeq 2500. TCRdb redid the processing of the public reads, applying fastp at Q25 and MiXCR, and retained in-frame beta chains. CDR3 protein sequences are deduplicated, and each keeps its most common genes and DNA. Recorded for this sample are about 780,000 distinct CDR3 sequences; approximately 17% of them occurred a single time. About a tenth of the sample rests with the top ten. This clonotype appeared a few times. What this receptor recognizes is not known. Nothing much larger sits one base from this clone, and base qualities are not available. Per the germline V gene, SGHTA is the CDR1 and FQGNSA is the CDR2. The CDR3 contains 14 residues, cysteine and phenylalanine counted. The sequence is cut down to CDR3 DNA, 42 bases in frame from base 1. Germline trimming amounts to 3 bases on V and 8 bases on J, with 5 as the count of junction bases outside the gene matches.

Recombination joined TRBV7-2 with TRBJ2-1, with 9 central nucleotides matching TRBD2. The sequence derives from a man aged 50-59 years who received an inactivated influenza vaccine. Donor details come from another sample of the same person, matched by shared clones. This specimen was PBMCs from blood, taken roughly 5 days after vaccination. The CDR3 protein: CASSLASGMDEQFF. The DNA is TGTGCCAGCAGCTTGGCTAGCGGGATGGATGAGCAGTTCTTC.